The subject of this entry is one T cell receptor (beta chain). This sample stems from a study of blood T cell repertoires in COVID-19. Here immunoSEQ multiplex PCR was the method, and the copy in TCRdb shows in-frame clones only, minus some. Among more than 250,000 clones listed, approximately 89% were seen once. Germline CDR1 is LNHDA and CDR2 is SQIVND (reference sequence). CDR3 length: 15 amino acids. V lost 4 bases and J lost 4; bases outside the gene matches: 6. The chain combines TRBV19 with TRBJ2-2; 7 bases fit TRBD2. The origin of this receptor is a woman in her forties with acute COVID-19. The sequencing input was PBMCs or T cells enriched from blood (not recorded which). This CDR3 reads CASSRLADATGELFF. CDR3 coding DNA: TGTGCCAGTAGTAGACTAGCCGACGCCACCGGGGAGCTGTTTTTT.